The rows below give T cell receptor beta chains drawn from one sample of a study of regulatory T cells in long-lasting Graves disease. TCRdb independently ran MiXCR on the multiplex PCR reads; one entry per CDR3 protein. Found here are about 220,000 distinct CDR3 sequences, about 19% of them singletons; the top ten hold 10% to 15%. These data were also reused for a study on T cells in Graves' hyperthyroidism and ophthalmopathy.

The sample here was peripheral blood mononuclear cells (PBMCs), taken at new diagnosis, from a patient treated with antithyroid drugs. The receptors derive from a woman aged 25 to 39 with Graves disease. Each CDR3 is given with its conserved first and last residue. The order of the fields is J gene, V gene, clone size, D gene, CDR3 protein, CDR3 DNA. D genes are given only for firm matches. The size of a clone is reported for some rows only, either as once, few or many, or as a class for expanded clones.

j_gene: TRBJ2-1; v_gene: TRBV3-1; abundance: many; d_gene: TRBD2; CDR3aa: CASSHLRTSHNEQFF; CDR3nt: TGTGCCAGCAGCCACCTCAGGACTAGTCACAATGAGCAGTTCTTC
j_gene: TRBJ2-7; v_gene: TRBV25-1; abundance: .; d_gene: .; CDR3aa: CASSEYAGYEQYF; CDR3nt: TGTGCCAGCAGTGAATATGCTGGCTACGAGCAGTACTTC
j_gene: TRBJ2-2; v_gene: TRBV27; abundance: many; d_gene: TRBD2; CDR3aa: CASSRGGTGELFF; CDR3nt: TGTGCCAGCAGCCGGGGGGGCACCGGGGAGCTGTTTTTT
j_gene: TRBJ2-5; v_gene: TRBV12-3/TRBV12-4; abundance: many; d_gene: .; CDR3aa: CASREAIGAQETQYF; CDR3nt: TGTGCCAGCAGGGAAGCAATAGGGGCCCAAGAGACCCAGTACTTC
j_gene: TRBJ2-1; v_gene: TRBV18; abundance: many; d_gene: .; CDR3aa: CASSPGGGNYNEQFF; CDR3nt: TGTGCCAGCTCACCGGGGGGCGGAAACTACAATGAGCAGTTCTTC
j_gene: TRBJ2-7; v_gene: TRBV4-1; abundance: few; d_gene: TRBD1; CDR3aa: CASSPRRTGTHYEQYF; CDR3nt: TGCGCCAGCAGCCCCCGCCGGACAGGAACGCACTACGAGCAGTACTTC
j_gene: TRBJ1-4; v_gene: TRBV6-1; abundance: many; d_gene: TRBD1; CDR3aa: CASRTGTGLRGEKLFF; CDR3nt: TGTGCCAGCAGAACCGGGACAGGATTGAGGGGCGAAAAACTGTTTTTT
j_gene: TRBJ2-1; v_gene: TRBV19; abundance: .; d_gene: .; CDR3aa: CASSMETGYNEQFF; CDR3nt: TGTGCCAGTAGTATGGAGACGGGGTACAATGAGCAGTTCTTC
j_gene: TRBJ2-1; v_gene: TRBV27; abundance: many; d_gene: TRBD2; CDR3aa: CASSPRGSGGAYNGQFF; CDR3nt: TGTGCCAGCAGTCCCAGAGGAAGCGGGGGGGCCTACAATGGGCAGTTCTTC
j_gene: TRBJ1-1; v_gene: TRBV3-1; abundance: many; d_gene: TRBD1; CDR3aa: CASTRGQGNTEAFF; CDR3nt: TGTGCCAGCACCAGGGGACAGGGGAACACTGAAGCTTTCTTT
j_gene: TRBJ2-3; v_gene: TRBV5-1; abundance: many; d_gene: .; CDR3aa: CASRPRPPPGLGGTDTQYF; CDR3nt: TGCGCCAGCAGACCTCGTCCACCGCCAGGGCTTGGTGGAACAGATACGCAGTATTTT
j_gene: TRBJ2-7; v_gene: TRBV7-8; abundance: many; d_gene: .; CDR3aa: CASSLDIRTWEQYF; CDR3nt: TGTGCCAGCAGCCTCGACATACGAACGTGGGAGCAGTACTTC
j_gene: TRBJ2-2; v_gene: TRBV7-9; abundance: many; d_gene: TRBD1; CDR3aa: CASSLADRAIAGELFF; CDR3nt: TGTGCCAGCAGCTTAGCGGACAGGGCTATCGCCGGGGAGCTGTTTTTT
j_gene: TRBJ1-1; v_gene: TRBV30; abundance: .; d_gene: .; CDR3aa: CAWSTRVMNTEAFF; CDR3nt: TGTGCCTGGAGTACCAGGGTTATGAACACTGAAGCTTTCTTT
j_gene: TRBJ2-4; v_gene: TRBV11-3; abundance: many; d_gene: .; CDR3aa: CASSLQGGGENIQYF; CDR3nt: TGTGCCAGCAGCCTTCAGGGAGGGGGCGAGAACATTCAGTACTTC
j_gene: TRBJ2-3; v_gene: TRBV5-4; abundance: .; d_gene: .; CDR3aa: CASSLRTDTQYF; CDR3nt: TGTGCCAGCAGCTTGAGGACAGATACGCAGTATTTT
j_gene: TRBJ2-5; v_gene: TRBV6-2/TRBV6-3; abundance: many; d_gene: TRBD1; CDR3aa: CASTKPGQGNQETQYF; CDR3nt: TGTGCCAGCACCAAACCGGGACAGGGTAACCAAGAGACCCAGTACTTC
j_gene: TRBJ1-2; v_gene: TRBV11-3; abundance: many; d_gene: .; CDR3aa: CASSLGGSNYGYTF; CDR3nt: TGTGCCAGCAGCTTAGGAGGCAGTAACTATGGCTACACCTTC
j_gene: TRBJ2-3; v_gene: TRBV7-2; abundance: many; d_gene: TRBD2; CDR3aa: CASSSFSSGPTDTQYF; CDR3nt: TGTGCCAGCAGCTCCTTTTCTAGCGGCCCCACAGATACGCAGTATTTT
j_gene: TRBJ1-1; v_gene: TRBV7-2; abundance: many; d_gene: .; CDR3aa: CASSLAGAYPNTEAFF; CDR3nt: TGTGCCAGCAGCTTAGCGGGCGCGTATCCCAACACTGAAGCTTTCTTT
j_gene: TRBJ2-1; v_gene: TRBV5-1; abundance: many; d_gene: TRBD2; CDR3aa: CASSREAGGPRNEQFF; CDR3nt: TGCGCCAGCAGCCGGGAAGCGGGAGGGCCGAGGAATGAGCAGTTCTTC
j_gene: TRBJ1-5; v_gene: TRBV19; abundance: many; d_gene: .; CDR3aa: CASSPPKEYNQPQHF; CDR3nt: TGTGCCAGTAGTCCCCCCAAAGAGTACAATCAGCCCCAGCATTTT
j_gene: TRBJ2-1; v_gene: TRBV20-1; abundance: many; d_gene: .; CDR3aa: CSARDIEGFYNEQFF; CDR3nt: TGCAGTGCTAGAGATATCGAGGGTTTCTACAATGAGCAGTTCTTC
j_gene: TRBJ1-1; v_gene: TRBV28; abundance: many; d_gene: .; CDR3aa: CASSSGTSKNTEAFF; CDR3nt: TGTGCCAGCAGTTCCGGGACATCCAAGAACACTGAAGCTTTCTTT
j_gene: TRBJ1-1; v_gene: TRBV7-9; abundance: many; d_gene: .; CDR3aa: CASSLDMGSTEAFF; CDR3nt: TGTGCCAGCAGCTTAGATATGGGTAGCACTGAAGCTTTCTTT
j_gene: TRBJ1-2; v_gene: TRBV29-1; abundance: .; d_gene: TRBD1; CDR3aa: CSVKAGQPQLNYGYTF; CDR3nt: TGCAGCGTCAAGGCGGGACAGCCTCAATTAAACTATGGCTACACCTTC
j_gene: TRBJ2-1; v_gene: TRBV11-2; abundance: .; d_gene: TRBD2; CDR3aa: CASTWRGGPLNEQFF; CDR3nt: TGTGCCAGCACCTGGCGGGGGGGCCCTCTAAATGAGCAGTTCTTC
j_gene: TRBJ2-7; v_gene: TRBV11-2; abundance: .; d_gene: .; CDR3aa: CASSLEPLKGKYF; CDR3nt: TGTGCCAGCAGCTTAGAACCCCTGAAAGGAAAGTACTTC
j_gene: TRBJ2-2; v_gene: TRBV7-2; abundance: .; d_gene: .; CDR3aa: CASSSRSGAPNTGELFF; CDR3nt: TGTGCCAGCAGCTCGAGGTCGGGGGCCCCGAACACCGGGGAGCTGTTTTTT
j_gene: TRBJ1-2; v_gene: TRBV19; abundance: many; d_gene: TRBD1; CDR3aa: CASSQRQGSSYGYTF; CDR3nt: TGTGCCAGTAGCCAAAGACAGGGGAGTTCGTATGGCTACACCTTC
j_gene: TRBJ1-5; v_gene: TRBV18; abundance: .; d_gene: .; CDR3aa: CASSPRRKGPGDSNQPQHF; CDR3nt: TGTGCCAGCTCACCACGGAGAAAGGGTCCGGGGGATAGCAATCAGCCCCAGCATTTT
j_gene: TRBJ1-1; v_gene: TRBV12-3/TRBV12-4; abundance: .; d_gene: .; CDR3aa: CASSFVPGITEAFF; CDR3nt: TGTGCCAGCAGTTTCGTCCCAGGGATCACTGAAGCTTTCTTT
j_gene: TRBJ1-2; v_gene: TRBV19; abundance: .; d_gene: TRBD1; CDR3aa: CASSGTGGAYGYTF; CDR3nt: TGTGCCAGTAGTGGGACAGGGGGGGCCTATGGCTACACCTTC
j_gene: TRBJ1-4; v_gene: TRBV30; abundance: many; d_gene: .; CDR3aa: CAWSSGTQLPATNEKLFF; CDR3nt: TGTGCCTGGAGTTCGGGGACACAGCTACCTGCAACTAATGAAAAACTGTTTTTT
j_gene: TRBJ1-5; v_gene: TRBV30; abundance: many; d_gene: .; CDR3aa: CAWSSQGSRPQHF; CDR3nt: TGTGCCTGGAGTTCCCAGGGGAGTAGGCCCCAGCATTTT
j_gene: TRBJ2-7; v_gene: TRBV28; abundance: .; d_gene: TRBD1; CDR3aa: CASSFSPIGTGSYEQYF; CDR3nt: TGTGCCAGCAGTTTTTCCCCTATCGGGACAGGGTCCTACGAGCAGTACTTC
j_gene: TRBJ1-5; v_gene: TRBV12-3/TRBV12-4; abundance: many; d_gene: .; CDR3aa: CASSFWGGALNQPQHF; CDR3nt: TGTGCCAGCAGTTTTTGGGGCGGGGCACTTAATCAGCCCCAGCATTTT
j_gene: TRBJ1-1; v_gene: TRBV3-1; abundance: many; d_gene: TRBD1; CDR3aa: CASSQIKQGQTEAFF; CDR3nt: TGTGCCAGCAGCCAAATCAAACAGGGGCAGACTGAAGCTTTCTTT
j_gene: TRBJ2-5; v_gene: TRBV28; abundance: few; d_gene: .; CDR3aa: CASSFGGGRETQYF; CDR3nt: TGTGCCAGCAGTTTTGGGGGGGGCAGAGAGACCCAGTACTTC
j_gene: TRBJ2-1; v_gene: TRBV19; abundance: many; d_gene: .; CDR3aa: CASSISGEWGLENEQFF; CDR3nt: TGTGCCAGTAGTATATCCGGGGAATGGGGCCTAGAAAATGAGCAGTTCTTC
j_gene: TRBJ2-6; v_gene: TRBV28; abundance: .; d_gene: TRBD1; CDR3aa: CASSTDRALSGANVLTF; CDR3nt: TGTGCCAGCAGCACAGACAGGGCCCTCTCTGGGGCCAACGTCCTGACTTTC
j_gene: TRBJ2-1; v_gene: TRBV7-3; abundance: .; d_gene: .; CDR3aa: CASSQADVSYNEQFF; CDR3nt: TGTGCCAGCAGCCAGGCGGACGTCTCCTACAATGAGCAGTTCTTC
j_gene: TRBJ2-1; v_gene: TRBV24-1; abundance: many; d_gene: .; CDR3aa: CATSGGKQTNEQFF; CDR3nt: TGTGCCACCAGTGGGGGGAAACAGACGAATGAGCAGTTCTTC
j_gene: TRBJ1-5; v_gene: TRBV27; abundance: few; d_gene: .; CDR3aa: CASSLGRAGHQPQHF; CDR3nt: TGTGCCAGCAGTCTCGGACGAGCGGGTCATCAGCCCCAGCATTTT
j_gene: TRBJ2-7; v_gene: TRBV6-1; abundance: many; d_gene: .; CDR3aa: CASSGDSGVWSEQYF; CDR3nt: TGTGCCAGCAGCGGAGATTCAGGGGTATGGAGCGAGCAGTACTTC
j_gene: TRBJ2-7; v_gene: TRBV6-5; abundance: many; d_gene: .; CDR3aa: CASSYLQVYEQYF; CDR3nt: TGTGCCAGCAGTTACTTGCAGGTCTACGAGCAGTACTTC
j_gene: TRBJ2-1; v_gene: TRBV20-1; abundance: many; d_gene: .; CDR3aa: CSAPGASSYNEQFF; CDR3nt: TGCAGTGCTCCAGGGGCGAGCTCCTACAATGAGCAGTTCTTC
j_gene: TRBJ1-2; v_gene: TRBV5-1; abundance: many; d_gene: .; CDR3aa: CASSLAPGNYGYTF; CDR3nt: TGCGCCAGCAGCTTGGCCCCGGGGAACTATGGCTACACCTTC
j_gene: TRBJ2-1; v_gene: TRBV2; abundance: .; d_gene: TRBD2; CDR3aa: CASSVAGGWHNEQFF; CDR3nt: TGTGCCAGCAGTGTAGCGGGAGGCTGGCACAATGAGCAGTTCTTC
j_gene: TRBJ1-6; v_gene: TRBV27; abundance: many; d_gene: .; CDR3aa: CASSLLLSSYNSPLHF; CDR3nt: TGTGCCAGCAGTTTACTTCTGAGCTCCTATAATTCACCCCTCCACTTT
j_gene: TRBJ1-5; v_gene: TRBV12-5; abundance: many; d_gene: .; CDR3aa: CASGFSRTPKNQPQHF; CDR3nt: TGTGCTAGTGGTTTCTCTAGGACACCCAAAAATCAGCCCCAGCATTTT
j_gene: TRBJ1-5; v_gene: TRBV11-2; abundance: .; d_gene: TRBD1; CDR3aa: CASSQGQRNQPQHF; CDR3nt: TGTGCCAGCAGCCAGGGACAGCGCAATCAGCCCCAGCATTTT
j_gene: TRBJ1-6; v_gene: TRBV3-1; abundance: .; d_gene: .; CDR3aa: CASSRVRTDPSSYNSPLHF; CDR3nt: TGTGCCAGCAGCCGTGTTCGGACAGATCCGAGCTCCTATAATTCACCCCTCCACTTT
j_gene: TRBJ1-1; v_gene: TRBV30; abundance: many; d_gene: .; CDR3aa: CAWSLGHRNTEAFF; CDR3nt: TGTGCCTGGAGCTTGGGACACCGGAACACTGAAGCTTTCTTT
j_gene: TRBJ2-1; v_gene: TRBV2; abundance: many; d_gene: TRBD2; CDR3aa: CASSESVAGGRQFF; CDR3nt: TGTGCCAGCAGTGAATCTGTGGCGGGAGGGCGGCAGTTCTTC
j_gene: TRBJ1-5; v_gene: TRBV6-1; abundance: many; d_gene: .; CDR3aa: CASGVNQPQHF; CDR3nt: TGTGCCAGCGGAGTGAATCAGCCCCAGCATTTT
j_gene: TRBJ2-1; v_gene: TRBV27; abundance: many; d_gene: TRBD2; CDR3aa: CASSETSRGDNEQFF; CDR3nt: TGTGCCAGCAGCGAAACTAGTCGGGGGGACAATGAGCAGTTCTTC